The 14 T cell receptor beta chains below were found in one sample sequenced in a study of regulatory T cells in long-lasting Graves disease. Combining iRepertoire HTBI primers with Arm-PCR of CDR3 regions, the authors built TCR beta libraries. MiXCR, applied by TCRdb to the multiplex PCR reads, yields one record per CDR3 protein. Altogether 400,000 to 500,000 distinct CDR3 sequences are present, roughly 21% being singletons, with the ten largest covering 7.1%. Specified time point: persistent/refractory GD, antithyroid drugs over 5 years with positive TRAb. From RNA extracted from PBMCs, the TCR library was made. Sequences were derived from peripheral blood mononuclear cells (PBMCs), sampled when the disease was refractory, from a patient treated with antithyroid drugs. The receptors were gathered from a female donor with Graves disease.

This chain joins TRBV6-2 or TRBV6-3 and TRBJ2-7, with D unclear. Trimming removed 2 bases from V and 2 bases from J, with 13 bases in between. The CDR3 runs 15 residues. Germline lookup yields CDR1 MNHEY and CDR2 SVGEGT. CDR3 protein: CASSYGVLKTYEQYF. The CDR3 bases are TGTGCCAGCAGTTACGGCGTTCTAAAGACCTACGAGCAGTACTTC.

The genes are TRBV18 and TRBJ2-1, with D perhaps TRBD2 (5 bases). CDR1 and CDR2 from the germline V gene are KGHSH and LQKENI. Trimming took 0 bases from V and 4 from J, leaving 7 bases between them. The CDR3 consists of 14 residues. CDR3 nucleotides: TGTGCCAGCTCACCACCGCCGGGGTACAATGAGCAGTTCTTC. Translating gives CASSPPPGYNEQFF.

The gene calls are TRBV6-5 and TRBJ2-1; 12 positions agree with TRBD1. The junction had 5 bases not matched to a gene; V was cut back by 2 bases and J by 12 bases. In germline, CDR1 is MNHEY, CDR2 SVGAGI. The CDR3 sequence is 14 residues long. CDR3 DNA: TGTGCCAGCAGTTACGGGGGACAGGGGGCCGGGCAGTTCTTC. Translation: CASSYGGQGAGQFF.

Turning to this clonotype: A read error may be the cause here, since a much bigger clone is one base away. The chain couples TRBV6-5 to TRBJ1-2; D unclear. Germline CDR1 MNHEY, CDR2 SVGAGI. This CDR3 is built from 13 residues. The CDR3 here is CASSYGGMDGYIF. CDR3 DNA sequence: TGTGCCAGCAGTTACGGAGGAATGGATGGCTACATCTTC.

The CDR3 DNA reads TGCGCCAGCAGCTGGAATGGGGATTCAAACATTCAGTACTTC. This sequence encodes CASSWNGDSNIQYF. This sequence joins TRBV5-1 and TRBJ2-4; D not resolved. V was clipped by 3 bases and J by 6 bases, with 13 bases between them. Germline V gene data show CDR1 as SGHRS and CDR2 as YFSETQ. This CDR3 region has 14 residues. Using reference TRBV5-1 and TRBJ2-4 for the parts outside the CDR3, the full variable domain is KAGVTQTPRYLIKTRGQQVTLSCSPISGHRSVSWYQQTPGQGLQFLFEYFSETQRNKGNFPGRFSGRQFSNSRSEMNVSTLELGDSALYLCASSWNGDSNIQYFGAGTRLSVL.

This rearrangement joins TRBV11-3 to TRBJ2-3, with D tentatively TRBD2 (5 bases). Trimming shortened V by 0 bases and J by 3 bases, and 7 bases separated the two germline ends. This CDR3 comprises 14 residues. Germline V gene data show CDR1 as SGHNT and CDR2 as YENEEA. This chain's CDR3 is CASSLETGTDTQYF. The DNA of the CDR3 is TGTGCCAGCAGCTTAGAAACGGGGACAGATACGCAGTATTTT. Variable domain in full (rest from reference TRBV11-3 and TRBJ2-3): EAGVVQSPRYKIIEKKQPVAFWCNPISGHNTLYWYLQNLGQGPELLIRYENEEAVDDSQLPKDRFSAERLKGVDSTLKIQPAELGDSAVYLCASSLETGTDTQYFGPGTRLTVL.

With regard to this clonotype: It may be a read error: a sequence one base away is much more abundant. The chain has TRBV20-1 and TRBJ2-7; TRBD2 matches at 11 bases. The CDR3 totals 14 residues. V shed 5 bases, J shed 0 bases, and the junction held 3 bases outside the gene matches. CDR1 and CDR2 from the germline V gene are DFQATT and SNEGSKA (reference sequence). The CDR3 here is CSAVTSGSSYEQYF. In nucleotides, the CDR3 is TGCAGTGCTGTCACTAGCGGGAGCTCCTACGAGCAGTACTTC.

The chain employs TRBV6-5 and TRBJ1-1; D is unresolved. This CDR3 comprises 13 residues. V lost 2 bases, J lost 1 base, and 5 bases lay in between. CDR1 and CDR2 from the germline V gene are MNHEY and SVGAGI. CDR3 amino acids: CASSYEQNTEAFF. The CDR3 DNA is TGTGCCAGCAGTTACGAACAGAACACTGAAGCTTTCTTT.

This clonotype was seen a handful of times. The chain recombines TRBV27 with TRBJ2-7; D may correspond to TRBD1 or TRBD2 (6 bases each). Germline V gene data show CDR1 as MNHEY and CDR2 as SMNVEV (reference sequence). Trimming removed 5 bases at V and 2 bases at J, with 13 bases between. The CDR3 spans 14 residues. The DNA for the CDR3 is TGTGCCAGCAGTCCCGGGGGCAGTGCCTACGAGCAGTACTTC. Amino acids: CASSPGGSAYEQYF.

V and J are TRBV7-9 and TRBJ2-7; the D gene is possibly TRBD2 (6 bases). The CDR3 spans 11 residues. The V end was cut by 6 bases, the J end by 6 bases, with 9 bases between. Germline CDR1 and CDR2: SEHNR and FQNEAQ (reference sequence). The CDR3 region is CASRGLGEQYF. In nucleotides, the CDR3 is TGTGCCAGCAGGGGACTGGGCGAGCAGTACTTC.

The table lists this clonotype with many counts. The chain links TRBV29-1 to TRBJ2-2, with unresolved D. The CDR3 has 13 amino acids. Per germline, CDR1 SQVTM and CDR2 ANQGSEA. Trimming stripped 6 bases from V and 1 base from J, with 9 bases between. The CDR3 bases are TGCAGCGTCTGGACCAGGAACACCGGGGAGCTGTTTTTT. Protein: CSVWTRNTGELFF.

For the CDR3, the DNA is TGTGCCAGCAGCTTGGGCGCAGGGGTGTCCGGGGAGCTGTTTTTT. Encoded protein: CASSLGAGVSGELFF. This rearrangement joins TRBV5-5 to TRBJ2-2; TRBD1 is a possible D gene (6 bases). CDR3 length equals 15 residues. V lost 0 bases and J lost 6, with 12 bases in between. Germline values: CDR1 SGHKS, CDR2 YYEKEE (reference sequence). Variable domain in full (rest from reference TRBV5-5 and TRBJ2-2): DAGVTQSPTHLIKTRGQQVTLRCSPISGHKSVSWYQQVLGQGPQFIFQYYEKEERGRGNFPDRFSARQFPNYSSELNVNALLLGDSALYLCASSLGAGVSGELFFGEGSRLTVL.

V usage is TRBV7-6 and J usage is TRBJ2-5; D is perhaps TRBD2 (6 bases). The CDR3 covers 17 residues. The germline gives CDR1 SGHVS, CDR2 FNYEAQ. V was pared by 0 bases and J by 2 bases, with 16 bases between. CDR3: CASSLASAGRMQETQYF. For the CDR3, the DNA is TGTGCCAGCAGCTTAGCGTCGGCAGGGAGGATGCAAGAGACCCAGTACTTC.

This clonotype was seen more than once but under ten times. The rearrangement joins TRBV6-2 or TRBV6-3 to TRBJ2-3; the D is unclear. Germline lookup yields CDR1 MNHEY and CDR2 SVGEGT. The V end was cut by 2 bases, the J end by 0 bases, with 6 bases between. The CDR3 is 14 amino acids. CDR3 sequence: CASSYTTSTDTQYF. CDR3 bases: TGTGCCAGCAGTTACACCACTAGCACAGATACGCAGTATTTT.